What follows are 5 T cell receptor beta chains derived from one specimen sequenced in a study of T cell changes during pregnancy in multiple sclerosis (dated by TCRdb to between 2018 and 2021). The library was prepared using the immunoSEQ multiplex PCR assay. This is the immuneACCESS table as TCRdb keeps it, with only in-frame sequences that have V and J called. A part of the clones is gone; compared with another copy, unresolved V genes explain less than half, and the rest is unexplained. The sample includes 55,000 to 85,000 clones, with about 92% observed a single time. Together, the top ten hold over 1.1% of the sample. Sequenced here: peripheral blood, sampled after pregnancy. Every receptor here comes from a female donor with multiple sclerosis, enrolled in a pregnancy study.

The chain links TRBV5-1 to TRBJ1-1, with D maybe TRBD1 (6 bases). The CDR3 has 14 residues. Deletions cut 3 bases from V and 4 bases from J, with 13 bases between. CDR1 SGHRS and CDR2 YFSETQ come from the germline V gene. The CDR3 spells CASSSTLQGTEAFF. CDR3 in DNA: TGCGCCAGCAGCTCAACTCTACAGGGCACTGAAGCTTTCTTT.

V usage is TRBV7-9 and J usage is TRBJ2-1; D gene uncertain. The CDR3 consists of 13 residues. V was trimmed by 1 base and J by 6 bases, leaving 7 bases between them. CDR1 is SEHNR, CDR2 FQNEAQ, per germline (reference sequence). CDR3 region: CASSLGTRNEQFF. The CDR3 DNA follows: TGTGCCAGCAGCTTAGGAACTCGCAATGAGCAGTTCTTC.

V is TRBV7-9 and J is TRBJ2-3, with 8 positions matching TRBD2. Germline lookup yields CDR1 SEHNR and CDR2 FQNEAQ (reference sequence). The trim removed 4 bases at V and 1 base at J, leaving 10 bases unmatched. This CDR3 is 17 amino acids long. CDR3 bases: TGTGCCAGCAGCTCCCGAATTTATAGCGGGGGCACAGATACGCAGTATTTT. Translation gives CASSSRIYSGGTDTQYF.

The chain recombines TRBV7-2 with TRBJ1-1, with 7 nucleotides matching TRBD1. Trimming took 3 bases from V and 6 from J; bases not matched to a gene: 7. Germline CDR1 and CDR2: SGHTA and FQGNSA. The CDR3 is made up of 14 amino acids. The CDR3 coding sequence is TGTGCCAGCAGCTTGGGCCAGGGGGGTGCTGAAGCTTTCTTT. This translates into CASSLGQGGAEAFF.

As for this clone: Other nucleotide sequences in the sample specify the same CDR3. CDR3 sequence: CASSQDRVAGYNEQFF. The CDR3 DNA reads as TGCGCCAGCAGCCAAGATCGAGTAGCGGGTTACAATGAGCAGTTCTTC. The chain combines TRBV4-1 with TRBJ2-1; 7 bases fit TRBD2. The CDR3 is 16 residues long. The trim removed 0 bases at V and 4 bases at J, leaving 6 bases unmatched. The germline gives CDR1 MGHRA, CDR2 YSYEKL.